This T cell receptor (beta chain) was identified during a study of beta chain features in type 1 diabetes. Looked up from germline, CDR1 is LNHDA and CDR2 is SQIVND (reference sequence). The CDR3 runs to 15 residues. Trimming cost V 3 bases and J 2 bases, with 11 bases left between them. Expressed TCRB transcripts were sequenced because the entire RNA isolate underwent reverse transcription. TCRdb keeps only in-frame clones here, not all; method: immunoSEQ multiplex PCR. The sample lists 620,000 or so clones, 15% to 18% occurring once. This chain links TRBV19 with TRBJ1-5, with D uncertain. This clonotype was sampled from a man between 18 and 35 years old in good health. The sequencing input was naive CD4+ T cells from blood. CDR3 bases: TGTGCCAGTAGTATGACGGGGTTCGGCAATCAGCCCCAGCATTTT. Translation gives CASSMTGFGNQPQHF.